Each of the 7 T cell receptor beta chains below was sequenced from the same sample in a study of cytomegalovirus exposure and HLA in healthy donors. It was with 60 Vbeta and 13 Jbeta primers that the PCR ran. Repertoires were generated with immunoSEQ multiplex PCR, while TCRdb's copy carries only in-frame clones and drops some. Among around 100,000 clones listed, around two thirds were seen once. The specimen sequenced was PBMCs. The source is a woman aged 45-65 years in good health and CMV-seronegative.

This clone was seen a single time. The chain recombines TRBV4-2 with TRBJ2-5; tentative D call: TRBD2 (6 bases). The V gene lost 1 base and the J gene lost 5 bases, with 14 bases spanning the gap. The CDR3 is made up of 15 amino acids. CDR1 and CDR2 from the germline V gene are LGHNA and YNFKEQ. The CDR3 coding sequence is TGTGCCAGCAGCCAAGCCCCTGGAGGGACCGAGACCCAGTACTTC. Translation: CASSQAPGGTETQYF.

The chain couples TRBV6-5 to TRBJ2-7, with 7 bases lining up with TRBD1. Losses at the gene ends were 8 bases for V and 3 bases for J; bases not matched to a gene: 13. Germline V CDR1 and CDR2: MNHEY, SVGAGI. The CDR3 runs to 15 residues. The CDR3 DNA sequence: TGTGCCAGCCGAATGTACGGGACAGATAACTACGAGCAGTACTTC. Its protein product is CASRMYGTDNYEQYF.

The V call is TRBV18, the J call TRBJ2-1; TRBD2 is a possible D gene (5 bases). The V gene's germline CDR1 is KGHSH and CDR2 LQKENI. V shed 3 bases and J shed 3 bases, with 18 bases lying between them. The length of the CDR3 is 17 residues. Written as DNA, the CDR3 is TGTGCCAGCTCACCCTTTCCTACGCCCGGGAACTACAATGAGCAGTTCTTC. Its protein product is CASSPFPTPGNYNEQFF.

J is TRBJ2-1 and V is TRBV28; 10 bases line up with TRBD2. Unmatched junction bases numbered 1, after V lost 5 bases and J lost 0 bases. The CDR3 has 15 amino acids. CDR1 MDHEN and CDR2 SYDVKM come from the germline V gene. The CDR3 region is CASSPSGGSYNEQFF. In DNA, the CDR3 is TGTGCCAGCAGTCCTAGCGGGGGCTCCTACAATGAGCAGTTCTTC.

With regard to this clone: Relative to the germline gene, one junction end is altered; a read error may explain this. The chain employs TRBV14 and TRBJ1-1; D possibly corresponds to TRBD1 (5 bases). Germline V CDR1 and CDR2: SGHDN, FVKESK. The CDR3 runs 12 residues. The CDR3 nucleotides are TGTGCCAGCAGACATACCGGGACTGCAGCTTTCTTT. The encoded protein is CASRHTGTAAFF.

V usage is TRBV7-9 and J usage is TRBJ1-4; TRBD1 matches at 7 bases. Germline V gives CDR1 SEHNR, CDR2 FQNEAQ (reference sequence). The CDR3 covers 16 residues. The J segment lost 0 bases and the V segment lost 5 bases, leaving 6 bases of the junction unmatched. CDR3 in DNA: TGTGCCAGCAGCCCCCAGGGGGGATCAACTAATGAAAAACTGTTTTTT. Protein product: CASSPQGGSTNEKLFF.

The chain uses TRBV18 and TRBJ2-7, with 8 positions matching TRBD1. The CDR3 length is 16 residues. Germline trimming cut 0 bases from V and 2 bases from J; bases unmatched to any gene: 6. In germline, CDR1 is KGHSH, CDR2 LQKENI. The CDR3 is CASSPPVGQGTYEQYF. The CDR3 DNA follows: TGTGCCAGCTCACCACCGGTTGGACAGGGCACCTACGAGCAGTACTTC.